This paragraph reports one T cell receptor beta chain. No antigen is known for it. Base qualities were left out, and no much larger clone turns up one base away. The donors belonged to the validation cohort of 90 to 150 subjects, which was separate from the roughly 700-subject first cohort. This entry belongs to a study of cytomegalovirus exposure and HLA in healthy donors (TCRdb year 2017). With respect to the entire study: According to a later analysis, one platform produced both the roughly 120 validation repertoires and the approximately 600 repertoires of the first cohort. To predict cytomegalovirus infection status, the study combined high-throughput TCR immunosequencing, statistical association of individual TCRs with disease status, and machine learning. Besides the first cohort of approximately 670 subjects, a separate validation cohort made up of over 95 different subjects was used. The study aimed to test whether cataloging public T cell receptors could reveal signatures of past pathogen exposure. Overall study outcomes, separate from this receptor: A later analysis had no HLA typing for the validation cohort, so co-occurrence there was scored across all 120 repertoires. In the study, 164 TCR beta chains were listed as associated with cytomegalovirus. Most TCR sequences were observed very rarely across donors, whereas some public TCRs were present in many individuals. In a later analysis, TCRs clustered in the first cohort were found to also tend to co-occur in the roughly 110 validation repertoires, with roughly 93% of cluster scores above 0. In both the original and validation cohorts, the classifier was reported to diagnose cytomegalovirus status with high specificity and sensitivity. In vitro tests confirmed that a few of the cytomegalovirus-associated TCR beta chains recognize cytomegalovirus antigens. The authors suggested that the approach could potentially be extended to other disease states and immunological phenotypes.

The library was built by means of the immunoSEQ multiplex PCR assay. Regarding the original processing steps: A statistical classification framework was built for diagnosing cytomegalovirus status from the catalog of TCR beta chain sequences. TCRdb mirrors the immuneACCESS table, restricted to in-frame sequences. Some clones are absent from its copies; in checked studies, under half trace to an unresolved V gene, and the reason for the others is unknown. That table is the source of V, J and clone size, and D and trimming were worked out from the DNA. For this sample there are about 160,000 clones; 70% to 90% appear just once. Roughly 6% of the sample rests with the top ten. Reading from cysteine to phenylalanine, the CDR3 counts 11 amino acids. The retained sequence is limited to the CDR3, 33 bases, with the frame set at the first base. V is clipped by 6 bases and J by 5 bases, and the sequence between their germline boundaries is 9 bases long. Via the germline V gene (reference sequence), CDR1 is DFQATT and CDR2 SNEGSKA.

The receptor comes from a woman in her 30s in good health and CMV-seronegative. Input material: PBMCs. Recombination connected TRBV20-1 to TRBJ2-3; tentative D gene TRBD2, with 5 bases matching. The CDR3 region: CSAPRGDTQYF. The bases read TGCAGTGCGCCTCGGGGAGATACGCAGTATTTT.